Sequencing of this T cell receptor beta chain was carried out in a study of T cell changes during pregnancy in multiple sclerosis. Germline V CDR1 and CDR2: MNHEY, SVGAGI. The ends were cut back, 6 bases at V and 4 bases at J, with 12 bases in the middle. This CDR3 has 13 residues. Using immunoSEQ multiplex PCR, the repertoire was profiled, and TCRdb retains in-frame clones only, with some absent. The sample lists approximately 94,000 clones; roughly 90% were seen once. The sequences come from peripheral blood, collected after pregnancy. The source of this sequence is a female donor with multiple sclerosis, enrolled in a pregnancy study. The rearrangement uses TRBV6-5 and TRBJ2-5; D is uncertain. The CDR3 region has the DNA TGTGCCAGCAGGGCGCCGGGTCCAGAGACCCAGTACTTC. Its translation is CASRAPGPETQYF.